This TCR beta chain was recorded in a study of T cells in localized non-small cell lung cancer. Germline CDR1 reads MNHNY; CDR2 reads SVGAGI (reference sequence). This CDR3 has 14 amino acids. Trimming left V 8 bases short and J 1 base short, with 12 bases between. Sequencing was performed with immunoSEQ multiplex PCR; in TCRdb, only in-frame clones are kept and a portion is missing. The sample includes 20,000 to 25,000 clones, roughly nine tenths of them seen just once. The chain uses TRBV6-6 and TRBJ2-4; D possibly corresponds to TRBD2 (6 bases). The material sequenced was peripheral blood, taken before any cancer treatment. This clonotype originated in a man between 35 and 75 years old with stage III squamous cell lung carcinoma. CDR3 nucleotide sequence: TGTGCCAGCGAGGGAGGCTTGGCCAAAAACATTCAGTACTTC. Translation gives CASEGGLAKNIQYF.